Detailed here is one T cell receptor (beta chain). Original processing methods: Amplification with reference gene primers provided the estimates of nucleated cell counts. Sequenced by immunoSEQ multiplex PCR; TCRdb stores in-frame clones only, minus some. That table supplies the V and J calls and clone size; D and trimming were determined from the DNA. The data hold approximately 200,000 clones, with roughly nine tenths observed a single time. The CDR3 loop spans 15 amino acids. V was shortened by 1 base and J by 0 bases, with 10 bases between the two germline ends. CDR1 SQVTM and CDR2 ANQGSEA come from the germline V gene. This sample is part of a study of blood T cell repertoires in COVID-19. The overall study: Nucleic acid was either cDNA or gDNA, and it came from T cells, B-cell-depleted T cells, or PBMCs.

Participants were aged roughly 18 to 90 years from more than 20 US areas. The V and J genes are TRBV29-1 and TRBJ1-3; D remains unclear. The sequenced sample consisted of PBMCs or T cells enriched from blood (not recorded which). This receptor was identified in a woman younger than 45 who had recovered from COVID-19. CDR3 sequence (DNA): TGCAGCGTTGAAGTATCCAGAAACTCTGGAAACACCATATATTTT. Translation gives CSVEVSRNSGNTIYF.